One sample yielded the 21 T cell receptor beta chains listed below, sequenced in a study of T cell changes during pregnancy in multiple sclerosis. TCRdb keeps only in-frame clones here, not all; method: immunoSEQ multiplex PCR. The table has about 50,000 clones, around 92% seen once. This material consisted of CD8+ T cells from peripheral blood mononuclear cells, taken in the first trimester of pregnancy. All receptors derive from a female donor with multiple sclerosis, enrolled in a pregnancy study.

The chain employs TRBV5-1 and TRBJ2-7, with D perhaps TRBD1 (5 bases). Deletions cut 0 bases from V and 1 base from J, with 14 bases between. The germline V gene has CDR1 SGHRS and CDR2 YFSETQ. This CDR3 spans 16 amino acids. CDR3 sequence: CASSLGSDTYSYEQYF. The CDR3 bases are TGCGCCAGCAGCTTGGGGTCGGACACTTATTCCTACGAGCAGTACTTC. Variable domain in full (rest from reference TRBV5-1 and TRBJ2-7): KAGVTQTPRYLIKTRGQQVTLSCSPISGHRSVSWYQQTPGQGLQFLFEYFSETQRNKGNFPGRFSGRQFSNSRSEMNVSTLELGDSALYLCASSLGSDTYSYEQYFGPGTRLTVT.

The V call is TRBV14, the J call TRBJ1-2, with D perhaps TRBD1 (6 bases). Germline CDR1 SGHDN, CDR2 FVKESK. Trimming left V 4 bases short and J 4 bases short, with 16 bases between. The length of the CDR3 is 15 residues. The DNA of the CDR3 is TGTGCCAGCAGCCTATTGCCCGGGACAACCTATGGCTACACCTTC. This sequence encodes CASSLLPGTTYGYTF.

J is TRBJ1-5 and V is TRBV2, with D unresolved. The CDR3 consists of 14 residues. Per the germline V gene, CDR1 is SNHLY and CDR2 is FYNNEI. V was pared by 2 bases and J by 7 bases, with 12 bases between. For the CDR3, the DNA is TGTGCCAGCAGTGAATGGGAGGGTACCCAGCCCCAGCATTTT. Its translation: CASSEWEGTQPQHF.

This rearrangement joins TRBV9 to TRBJ2-1; a weak D match, TRBD1 (5 bases). CDR1 is SGDLS and CDR2 is YYNGEE in the germline V gene. This CDR3 has 15 amino acids. Trimming took off 0 bases at V and 7 bases at J, with 14 bases between the two ends. This CDR3 is CASSVGGAEMNEQFF. The CDR3 nucleotides are TGTGCCAGCAGCGTAGGTGGGGCCGAGATGAATGAGCAGTTCTTC.

This rearrangement joins TRBV4-1 to TRBJ2-7; TRBD2 matches at 14 bases. CDR1 is MGHRA and CDR2 is YSYEKL in the germline V gene. J gave up 6 bases and V 0 bases, and 10 bases lay outside the gene matches. The CDR3 totals 18 residues. The CDR3 bases are TGCGCCAGCAGCCAAGAAGGCCTAAGGACTAGCGGGAGGAGCGAGCAGTACTTC. This gives the protein CASSQEGLRTSGRSEQYF.

J is TRBJ2-1 and V is TRBV12-5; 11 nucleotides line up with TRBD2. V shed 1 base, J shed 8 bases, and the junction held 4 bases outside the gene matches. Per germline, CDR1 LGHNT and CDR2 FRNRAP. The CDR3 extends over 15 amino acids. The CDR3 here is CASGLALAGGDEQFF. CDR3 nucleotide sequence: TGTGCTAGTGGTTTGGCCTTAGCGGGGGGGGATGAGCAGTTCTTC.

The chain combines TRBV27 with TRBJ1-1, with D tentatively TRBD1 (5 bases). The germline CDR1 and CDR2 sequences are MNHEY and SMNVEV (reference sequence). Trimming left V 2 bases short and J 2 bases short, with 12 bases between. This CDR3 region has 15 residues. CDR3 loop: CASSLGAGTNTEAFF. CDR3 nucleotides: TGTGCCAGCAGTTTAGGGGCAGGAACAAACACTGAAGCTTTCTTT.

The chain employs TRBV5-4 and TRBJ2-1; TRBD1 aligns across 9 bases. With 3 bases clipped from V and 5 bases from J, the junction kept 6 bases outside the gene matches. Germline CDR1 is SGHNT and CDR2 is YYREEE (reference sequence). The CDR3 has 15 amino acids. The DNA of the CDR3 is TGTGCCAGCAGCTACGACAGGGGGTCGGACAATGAGCAGTTCTTC. Amino acids: CASSYDRGSDNEQFF.

The chain uses TRBV10-1 and TRBJ2-7, with 8 bases lining up with TRBD2. The CDR3 runs to 13 residues. V was clipped by 3 bases and J by 6 bases; unmatched bases: 4. Germline V CDR1 and CDR2: WNHNN, SYGVQD (reference sequence). CDR3 amino acids: CASSDGRAGEQYF. The CDR3, as DNA: TGCGCCAGCAGTGACGGGAGGGCCGGCGAGCAGTACTTC.

CDR3 loop: CASSRRKGGDKLFF. DNA of the CDR3: TGTGCCAGCAGCCGTCGCAAGGGGGGGGACAAACTGTTTTTT. This sequence joins TRBV27 and TRBJ1-4; D is possibly TRBD1 (6 bases). This CDR3 has 14 amino acids. Germline CDR1 MNHEY, CDR2 SMNVEV (reference sequence). V lost 6 bases, J lost 11 bases, and 19 bases lay in between.

The chain couples TRBV6-1 to TRBJ1-5, with D possibly being TRBD1 (5 bases). This CDR3 is 16 amino acids long. V was shortened by 2 bases and J by 2 bases, with 13 bases between the two germline ends. CDR1 MNHNS and CDR2 SASEGT come from the germline V gene. The DNA of the CDR3 is TGTGCCAGCAGTGAATATTGGGGCGCGGGCAATCAGCCCCAGCATTTT. Translation: CASSEYWGAGNQPQHF.

V gene TRBV19 combines with J gene TRBJ1-1, with D uncertain. Germline V gene lookup returns CDR1 LNHDA and CDR2 SQIVND (reference sequence). Trimming removed 9 bases from V and 0 bases from J, with 11 bases in between. There are 13 residues in the CDR3. CDR3 sequence: CASTAGLNTEAFF. The CDR3 DNA is TGTGCCAGCACCGCGGGTTTGAACACTGAAGCTTTCTTT.

The chain has TRBV9 and TRBJ1-1, with 9 bases that match TRBD1. V shed 4 bases and J 7 bases; nucleotides not matched to a gene: 8. The CDR3 is made up of 14 amino acids. CDR1 is SGDLS, CDR2 YYNGEE, per germline. The CDR3 spells CASSSFDRGGEAFF. The CDR3 DNA reads as TGTGCCAGCAGCTCCTTCGACAGGGGGGGTGAAGCTTTCTTT.

The chain employs TRBV28 and TRBJ2-5, with D perhaps TRBD2 (6 bases). The CDR3 is made up of 16 amino acids. CDR1 is MDHEN and CDR2 is SYDVKM in the germline V gene. The germline V and J ends were trimmed by 3 bases and 2 bases, with 16 bases remaining between them. This CDR3 is CASSLGSGRGQETQYF. In DNA, the CDR3 is TGTGCCAGCAGTTTGGGTAGCGGACGGGGGCAAGAGACCCAGTACTTC.

This clone was counted once. The rearrangement uses TRBV9 and TRBJ1-4; D not resolved. V shed 2 bases and J shed 4 bases, with 12 bases lying between them. Germline CDR1 reads SGDLS; CDR2 reads YYNGEE. The CDR3 covers 15 residues. DNA for the CDR3: TGTGCCAGCAGCGTTGACGGGTTGGGTAATGAAAAACTGTTTTTT. It yields the protein CASSVDGLGNEKLFF.

The DNA for the CDR3 is TGTGCCAGCAGGATTAGCGGGAGTGCCTACAATGAGCAGTTCTTC. Protein: CASRISGSAYNEQFF. J is TRBJ2-1 and V is TRBV27, with 9 bases that match TRBD2. The CDR3 is 15 residues long. Germline V gene data show CDR1 as MNHEY and CDR2 as SMNVEV (reference sequence). V shed 6 bases, J shed 2 bases, and the junction held 5 bases outside the gene matches.

The V gene is TRBV6-1, the J gene TRBJ1-2, with 8 bases matching TRBD1. The junction had 16 bases not matched to a gene; V was cut back by 6 bases and J by 4 bases. This CDR3 region has 17 residues. Germline V CDR1 and CDR2: MNHNS, SASEGT. CDR3 in amino acids: CASSETGGFFGRYGYTF. CDR3 DNA: TGTGCCAGCAGCGAAACAGGGGGGTTTTTTGGGCGCTATGGCTACACCTTC.

The chain combines TRBV2 with TRBJ2-7; 13 bases line up with TRBD2. Germline V gene sequence: CDR1 SNHLY, CDR2 FYNNEI. The CDR3 spans 14 residues. Trimming cost V 8 bases and J 2 bases; bases outside gene matches: 3. The CDR3 region is CASVGLAGPYEQYF. In DNA, the CDR3 is TGTGCCAGCGTGGGACTAGCGGGACCCTACGAGCAGTACTTC.

V is TRBV7-8 and J is TRBJ1-1; D possibly corresponds to TRBD1 (6 bases). This CDR3 is built from 14 residues. Germline CDR1 reads SGHVS; CDR2 reads FQNEAQ. V dropped 5 bases and J dropped 3 bases, with 13 bases sitting between them. This chain's CDR3 is CASSLDSGDTEAFF. CDR3 bases: TGTGCCAGCAGCCTTGATTCAGGGGACACTGAAGCTTTCTTT.

The chain joins TRBV9 to TRBJ2-1; 8 bases are shared with TRBD2. V lost 1 base and J lost 4; bases outside the gene matches: 7. The CDR3 spans 16 residues. The germline gives CDR1 SGDLS, CDR2 YYNGEE. CDR3: CASSVRSGGSYNEQFF. CDR3 in DNA: TGTGCCAGCAGCGTAAGGTCGGGGGGGTCATACAATGAGCAGTTCTTC.

The chain links TRBV11-2 to TRBJ1-1, with 11 bases matching TRBD1. Germline loops: CDR1 SGHAT, CDR2 FQNNGV. The CDR3 loop spans 19 amino acids. After removal of 0 bases from V and 4 bases from J, the junction contained 13 bases not matched to a gene. Here the CDR3 reads CASSLDLGTGGGLFTEAFF. CDR3 coding DNA: TGTGCCAGCAGCTTAGACCTTGGGACAGGGGGAGGCTTATTCACTGAAGCTTTCTTT.